This TCR beta chain was profiled in a study of blood T cells in healthy people across ages. Study background: Researchers report that template switching captured about one barcoded beta molecule per two T cells. The study, taken as a whole, reports: As age increased, TCR beta diversity per million T cells fell in a roughly linear fashion. Naive T cell percentage showed a strong correlation with the diversity of TCR beta.

In this sample, this clonotype turned up a few times. What it binds is not known. A J-beta primer mix and a sample-barcoded 5' primer were used in a second PCR of about 7 to 11 cycles. TCRdb re-analysed the 5' RACE reads in MiXCR, keeping a single row per CDR3 protein. The repertoire holds hundreds of thousands of distinct CDR3 sequences, with roughly 21% as singletons. Germline loops: CDR1 SGHRS, CDR2 YFSETQ. CDR3 size: 14 residues. Aged roughly 6 to 90, donors were systemically healthy Caucasians from Russia. The chain combines TRBV5-1 with TRBJ2-5, with D perhaps TRBD2 (6 bases). The J call is doubtful: the DNA matches TRBJ2-1 better. Sequenced sample: blood. This TCR was sampled from a man between 65 and 85 years old in good health. CDR3 residues: CASSGLTRSTEQFF. The CDR3 coding sequence is TGCGCCAGCAGCGGATTGACTAGGAGTACGGAGCAGTTCTTC.